These 2 T cell receptor beta chains were sequenced from one sample in a study of technical replicates of blood from a handful of donors. The method was immunoSEQ multiplex PCR; TCRdb's version includes in-frame clones alone and lacks a portion of them. The sample includes approximately 50,000 clones, 90% to 95% of them seen just once. The sample comprised T cells isolated from PBMCs. These receptors all stem from a human donor in good health.

V is TRBV20-1 and J is TRBJ2-3; no reliable D call. V lost 0 bases to trimming and J lost 12 bases, with 10 bases between them. The CDR3 is 11 residues long. The germline CDR1 and CDR2 sequences are DFQATT and SNEGSKA (reference sequence). The CDR3 bases are TGCAGTGCTAGAGACTCGGTGCTTCAGTATTTT. Its protein is CSARDSVLQYF.

The count of this clone is one. The gene calls are TRBV7-2 and TRBJ1-1, with D possibly TRBD1 on 5 matching bases. This CDR3 has 14 amino acids. CDR1 and CDR2 from the germline V gene are SGHTA and FQGNSA. V lost 1 base, J lost 5 bases, and 11 bases lay in between. The CDR3 DNA follows: TGTGCCAGCAGCTTAGAAGGGGCTGAGACTGAAGCTTTCTTT. Protein sequence: CASSLEGAETEAFF.